This T cell receptor beta chain appears in the sequencing data of a study of OX40 agonist ivuxolimab in advanced cancers. As for the study in general: One hepatocellular carcinoma and two cutaneous melanoma patients partially responded.

The method was immunoSEQ multiplex PCR; TCRdb's version includes in-frame clones alone and lacks a portion of them. The sample lists tens of thousands of clones; 80% to 90% were seen once. This CDR3 contains 15 residues. CDR1 and CDR2 (germline): SGHNT, YENEEA. V was pared by 5 bases and J by 4 bases, with 17 bases between. In its sample, this clone was seen a few times. The antigen is not known. Study-level findings and limits: In CD8+ T cells, expanded clones were on average more numerous than in CD4+. Expansion of clones was among the lowest in partial responders at 0.1-3.0 mg/kg.

The sequencing used CD4+ or CD8+ T cells sorted from blood, collected in a trial of the OX40 agonist ivuxolimab. The chain is built from TRBV11-3 and TRBJ2-5, with D possibly being TRBD1 (6 bases). The TCR originated in an adult with an advanced solid tumor such as melanoma, head and neck, liver or kidney cancer. CDR3 in amino acids: CASSQPGLGAETQYF. The CDR3 DNA follows: TGTGCCAGCAGCCAACCGGGGCTGGGGGCAGAGACCCAGTACTTC.